This TCR beta chain came from a study of human T cells and chemical hapten exposure. This CDR3 contains 12 residues. The germline V gene encodes CDR1 SGHTA and CDR2 FQGNSA. V gave up 5 bases and J gave up 10 bases, with 14 bases separating them. Noted time point: pre-sensitization, week 0. Treatment defined: therapeutic diphenylcyclopropenone sensitization with weekly scalp DPC. The study drew its donors from alopecia patients who were 18 to 70 years old and suitable for DPC. MiXCR was run by TCRdb on the RACE reads, yielding one entry per CDR3 protein. The sample lists about 59,000 distinct CDR3 sequences; about 11% were seen once.

The chain combines TRBV7-2 with TRBJ1-1, with TRBD1 as a possible D gene (6 bases). The sequencing here drew on whole blood, taken in connection with sensitization to the hapten diphenylcyclopropenone (DPC). This clonotype was obtained from a woman aged 40 to 55 with alopecia areata. Some clones in this sample may be carry-over from other donors' samples. CDR3 sequence (DNA): TGTGCCAGCAGCCCAAGCAGGGGATTAGCTTTCTTT. Its translation: CASSPSRGLAFF. The full variable domain, rest sourced from reference TRBV7-2 and TRBJ1-1, is GAGVSQSPSNKVTEKGKDVELRCDPISGHTALYWYRQSLGQGLEFLIYFQGNSAPDKSGLPSDRFSAERTGGSVSTLTIQRTQQEDSAVYLCASSPSRGLAFFGQGTRLTVV.